Listed here are 21 T cell receptor beta chains from one sample, sequenced in a study of shared clonotypes between healthy human individuals. Repertoires were generated with immunoSEQ multiplex PCR, while TCRdb's copy carries only in-frame clones and drops some. The table includes about 2 million clones, approximately 95% detected once. Material: naive CD4+ T cells sorted from blood. Subset reported: CD45RA+ positively selected. These receptors came from a man between 18 and 35 years old in good health.

CDR3 sequence: CASSEGTNTGELFF. CDR3 coding DNA: TGTGCCAGTAGTGAGGGAACAAACACCGGGGAGCTGTTTTTT. The chain joins TRBV19 to TRBJ2-2; maybe TRBD2 (5 bases). From germline, CDR1 is LNHDA and CDR2 SQIVND (reference sequence). V was trimmed by 5 bases and J by 2 bases, leaving 9 bases between them. The length of the CDR3 is 14 residues. Based on the CDR3 plus reference TRBV19 and TRBJ2-2, the full variable domain is DGGITQSPKYLFRKEGQNVTLSCEQNLNHDAMYWYRQDPGQGLRLIYYSQIVNDFQKGDIAEGYSVSREKKESFPLTVTSAQKNPTAFYLCASSEGTNTGELFFGEGSRLTVL.

V is TRBV7-9 and J is TRBJ2-1; either TRBD1 or TRBD2 may supply D (6 bases each). Germline V gene data show CDR1 as SEHNR and CDR2 as FQNEAQ (reference sequence). Between the trimmed V and J ends, which lost 5 bases and 3 bases, there was a span of 17 bases. The CDR3 totals 16 residues. CDR3 sequence (DNA): TGTGCCAGCAGCCCCTCGGGGGCGGGGAGCTACAATGAGCAGTTCTTC. Translating gives CASSPSGAGSYNEQFF.

This clone was picked up one time. At the DNA level, this CDR3 is encoded by other sequences in the same sample as well. This rearrangement joins TRBV11-2 to TRBJ2-3; TRBD1 aligns across 9 bases. In germline, CDR1 is SGHAT, CDR2 FQNNGV. The CDR3 has 15 residues. V lost 3 bases to trimming and J lost 1 base; unmatched junction nucleotides: 2. The CDR3 DNA reads TGTGCCAGCAGCTTGGACAGGGGTGGCACAGATACGCAGTATTTT. Translation gives CASSLDRGGTDTQYF.

The chain joins TRBV7-9 to TRBJ2-5; 14 bases match TRBD2. The CDR3 has 14 amino acids. V dropped 7 bases and J dropped 5; count of bases not matched to a gene: 3. CDR1 and CDR2 (germline): SEHNR, FQNEAQ (reference sequence). The CDR3, as DNA: TGTGCCAGCAACGGACTAGCGGGGGGCGAGACCCAGTACTTC. Translated: CASNGLAGGETQYF.

The chain combines TRBV7-9 with TRBJ2-3; possible D gene TRBD1, 6 bases. The V gene's germline CDR1 is SEHNR and CDR2 FQNEAQ (reference sequence). The CDR3 runs 16 residues. The V end lost 4 bases, the J end lost 1 base, and 15 bases lay between the germline ends. CDR3 nucleotides: TGTGCCAGCAGCTCCTATGACAGGCTAGGCACAGATACGCAGTATTTT. Its translation is CASSSYDRLGTDTQYF.

This chain links TRBV6-5 with TRBJ1-2; 7 positions agree with TRBD1. This CDR3 comprises 14 residues. Per germline, CDR1 MNHEY and CDR2 SVGAGI. Germline trimming cut 9 bases from V and 0 bases from J; bases unmatched to any gene: 7. In DNA form, the CDR3 reads TGTGCCAGTTCCGGGACAGTAACTAACTATGGCTACACCTTC. The encoded protein is CASSGTVTNYGYTF.

The V call is TRBV10-2, the J call TRBJ2-1; D uncertain. Germline CDR1 and CDR2: WSHSY and SAAADI. The CDR3 covers 11 residues. V was clipped by 8 bases and J by 10 bases, with 12 bases between them. The CDR3 DNA follows: TGCGCCAGCTCACCGCAAGGGGAGCAGTTCTTC. Translation gives CASSPQGEQFF.

This clone occurred once. One end of the junction varies from germline; a read error may be responsible. The chain recombines TRBV7-9 with TRBJ1-2, with D possibly being TRBD1 (6 bases). Germline CDR1 SEHNR, CDR2 FQNEAQ (reference sequence). CDR3 length: 11 amino acids. The CDR3 coding sequence is TGTGTCAGCAGGACAGTCTATGGCTACACCTTC. Its translation is CVSRTVYGYTF.

This clone occurred once. V gene TRBV7-2 combines with J gene TRBJ1-4; 7 bases agree with TRBD1. Trimming removed 0 bases from V and 8 bases from J; junction bases left unmatched: 6. This CDR3 has 15 amino acids. Looked up from germline, CDR1 is SGHTA and CDR2 is FQGNSA. The CDR3 sequence: CASSLAGGSGEKLFF. CDR3 bases: TGTGCCAGCAGCTTAGCAGGGGGCTCGGGAGAAAAACTGTTTTTT.

This chain links TRBV30 with TRBJ2-3; 7 nucleotides line up with TRBD2. Germline V gene data show CDR1 as GTSNPN and CDR2 as SVGIG (reference sequence). The CDR3 has 15 residues. J was trimmed by 0 bases and V by 1 base; bases with no gene match: 4. CDR3 in DNA: TGTGCCTGGAGTGGTTGGCGGGGGAGCACAGATACGCAGTATTTT. It encodes CAWSGWRGSTDTQYF. Full variable domain (outside the CDR3, taken from reference TRBV30 and TRBJ2-3): SQTIHQWPATLVQPVGSPLSLECTVEGTSNPNLYWYRQAAGRGLQLLFYSVGIGQISSEVPQNLSASRPQDRQFILSSKKLLLSDSGFYLCAWSGWRGSTDTQYFGPGTRLTVL.

This chain joins TRBV5-4 and TRBJ2-3; TRBD2 matches at 8 bases. Germline V gives CDR1 SGHNT, CDR2 YYREEE (reference sequence). The CDR3 is 15 amino acids. J lost 4 bases, V lost 1 base, and 5 bases had no gene match. The CDR3 is CASSLPSGGPDTQYF. The CDR3 nucleotides read TGTGCCAGCAGCTTGCCCAGCGGGGGCCCAGATACGCAGTATTTT.

The V gene is TRBV5-1, the J gene TRBJ2-4, with D maybe TRBD1 (6 bases). CDR1 and CDR2 (germline): SGHRS, YFSETQ. The V end lost 4 bases, the J end lost 0 bases, and 11 bases lay between the germline ends. The CDR3 length is 15 residues. The CDR3 loop reads CASSRDNLAKNIQYF. DNA of the CDR3: TGCGCCAGCAGCCGGGACAACCTAGCCAAAAACATTCAGTACTTC.

The chain employs TRBV7-2 and TRBJ2-7, with TRBD2 matching over 7 bases. This CDR3 region has 15 residues. Germline V gene lookup returns CDR1 SGHTA and CDR2 FQGNSA. V shed 5 bases and J 6 bases; nucleotides not matched to a gene: 13. In nucleotides, the CDR3 is TGTGCCAGCAGCCCACAGCGGGGAGGCCTCTCCGAGCAGTACTTC. Translated: CASSPQRGGLSEQYF.

The chain couples TRBV5-1 to TRBJ2-7; the D call may be TRBD1 or TRBD2 (5 bases each). Trimming left V 4 bases short and J 4 bases short, with 18 bases between. Germline CDR1 is SGHRS and CDR2 is YFSETQ. The CDR3 length is 15 residues. The DNA of the CDR3 is TGCGCCAGCAGCACCGGGACGGGGAGCTTTTACGAGCAGTACTTC. Residues: CASSTGTGSFYEQYF. Combining the CDR3 with reference TRBV5-1 and TRBJ2-7 gives the whole variable domain KAGVTQTPRYLIKTRGQQVTLSCSPISGHRSVSWYQQTPGQGLQFLFEYFSETQRNKGNFPGRFSGRQFSNSRSEMNVSTLELGDSALYLCASSTGTGSFYEQYFGPGTRLTVT.

The chain employs TRBV18 and TRBJ1-3; D gene unclear. The CDR3 covers 16 residues. V lost 2 bases and J 1 base, leaving 12 bases between the germline ends. In germline, CDR1 is KGHSH, CDR2 LQKENI. The CDR3 region is CASSPTGALSGNTIYF. CDR3 sequence (DNA): TGTGCCAGCTCACCAACGGGAGCTCTGTCTGGAAACACCATATATTTT.

This chain joins TRBV5-1 and TRBJ2-3; 10 bases line up with TRBD2. Per germline, CDR1 SGHRS and CDR2 YFSETQ. The V gene end was trimmed by 1 base and the J gene end by 1 base; junction bases not matched to a gene: 18. The CDR3 is made up of 21 amino acids. CDR3 protein: CASSLNFVSGRMSGGTDTQYF. The CDR3 DNA follows: TGCGCCAGCAGCTTGAATTTTGTTAGCGGGAGGATGAGTGGTGGCACAGATACGCAGTATTTT.

The genes are TRBV11-2 and TRBJ1-1; no firm D call. Germline V lookup: CDR1 SGHAT, CDR2 FQNNGV. This CDR3 has 15 amino acids. V dropped 4 bases and J dropped 2 bases, with 14 bases sitting between them. CDR3: CASSSTGSVNTEAFF. In DNA, the CDR3 is TGTGCCAGCAGCTCAACCGGATCAGTTAACACTGAAGCTTTCTTT.

To note about this clone: The sample contains more than one DNA sequence encoding this CDR3. CDR3 residues: CASSLAGTGNSPLHF. CDR3 coding DNA: TGCGCCAGCAGCTTGGCTGGGACAGGGAATTCACCCCTCCACTTT. The rearrangement joins TRBV5-1 to TRBJ1-6; 9 bases line up with TRBD1. V was pared by 0 bases and J by 7 bases, with 2 bases of the junction left unmatched. The CDR3 covers 15 residues. Germline V lookup: CDR1 SGHRS, CDR2 YFSETQ.

V usage is TRBV29-1 and J usage is TRBJ2-5; unclear D gene. The CDR3 runs to 12 residues. Germline V gene data show CDR1 as SQVTM and CDR2 as ANQGSEA. Trimming cost V 6 bases and J 2 bases, with 10 bases left between them. DNA of the CDR3: TGCAGCGTCCTGGACGGGCAAGAGACCCAGTACTTC. Protein sequence: CSVLDGQETQYF. The entire variable domain, with the rest obtained from reference TRBV29-1 and TRBJ2-5, is as follows: SAVISQKPSRDICQRGTSLTIQCQVDSQVTMMFWYRQQPGQSLTLIATANQGSEATYESGFVIDKFPISRPNLTFSTLTVSNMSPEDSSIYLCSVLDGQETQYFGPGTRLLVL.

The chain links TRBV5-4 to TRBJ1-1, with D unclear. The CDR3 consists of 13 residues. The ends were cut back, 2 bases at V and 5 bases at J, with 10 bases in the middle. CDR1 is SGHNT and CDR2 is YYREEE in the germline V gene (reference sequence). Here the CDR3 reads CASSLSGKTEAFF. CDR3 nucleotides: TGTGCCAGCAGCTTAAGTGGGAAAACTGAAGCTTTCTTT.

CDR3: CASNLQGFGEQFF. CDR3 in DNA: TGCGCCAGCAACCTACAGGGGTTCGGTGAGCAGTTCTTC. The genes are TRBV5-1 and TRBJ2-1, with 7 nucleotides matching TRBD1. CDR1 SGHRS and CDR2 YFSETQ come from the germline V gene. Losses at the gene ends were 6 bases for V and 9 bases for J; bases not matched to a gene: 9. The CDR3 has 13 residues.